This T cell receptor beta chain was sequenced for a study of T cells in Graves' hyperthyroidism and ophthalmopathy. Per germline, CDR1 MDHEN and CDR2 SYDVKM. Trimming cost V 3 bases and J 2 bases, with 13 bases left between them. This CDR3 spans 16 amino acids. The TCR beta CDR3 regions underwent amplification using RNA transcripts as the source. A set of HTBI primers served as the primers for a first-round RT-PCR of the TCR CDR3. TCRdb reprocessed the multiplex PCR reads with MiXCR, giving one entry per CDR3 protein. The data show roughly 520,000 distinct CDR3 sequences, approximately 25% seen once. Study results and caveats: A 13 V-J signature model discriminated ophthalmopathy versus stable hyperthyroidism.

This clonotype showed up many times. What it recognizes is unknown. Ophthalmopathy in the patients scored at least 3 on Clinical Activity Score and at least 4 on NOSPECS grade, lasting under 3 months. The chain is built from TRBV28 and TRBJ2-2; D is perhaps TRBD1 (6 bases). Sequenced: blood. The TCR sequence derives from a woman in her 30s with Graves' ophthalmopathy. CDR3 amino acids: CASSLRPGANTGELFF. CDR3 sequence (DNA): TGTGCCAGCAGTTTGCGACCAGGGGCAAACACCGGGGAGCTGTTTTTT.